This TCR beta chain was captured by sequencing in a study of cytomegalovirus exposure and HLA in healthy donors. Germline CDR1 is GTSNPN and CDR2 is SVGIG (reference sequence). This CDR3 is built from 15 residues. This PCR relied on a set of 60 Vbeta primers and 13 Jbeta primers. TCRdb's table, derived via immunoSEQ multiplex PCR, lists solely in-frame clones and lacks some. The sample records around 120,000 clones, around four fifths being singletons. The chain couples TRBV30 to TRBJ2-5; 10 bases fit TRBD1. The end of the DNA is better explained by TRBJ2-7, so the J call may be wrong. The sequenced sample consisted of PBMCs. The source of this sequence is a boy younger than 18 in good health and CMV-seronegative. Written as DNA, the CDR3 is TGTGCCTGGAGTGCCGACAGGGGGCCGTCCTACGAGCAGTACTTC. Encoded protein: CAWSADRGPSYEQYF.